A single sample is the source of the 26 T cell receptor beta chains below, sequenced in a study (TCRdb year 2016). Libraries were built with RT-PCR. The sequencing machine was an Illumina MiSeq. TCRdb reprocessed the public reads (quality trimming at Q25 with fastp, clone calling with MiXCR) and kept in-frame beta chains. Each entry is one CDR3 protein sequence, shown with its most common DNA and genes. The sample contains 650,000 to 800,000 distinct CDR3 sequences, more than 13% of them found a single time. 3.6% of the sample rests with the top ten. Sequencing input: memory CD4+ T cells from blood. The receptors shown here come from a female donor in good health, serving as a healthy control.

The CDR3 bases are TGCGCCAGCAGCAATAACCCCGGGACAGGTCAGCCCCAGCATTTT. It translates to CASSNNPGTGQPQHF. The V and J genes are TRBV5-1 and TRBJ1-5, with 8 nucleotides matching TRBD1. CDR1 SGHRS and CDR2 YFSETQ come from the germline V gene. This CDR3 region has 15 residues. J gave up 6 bases and V 4 bases, and 9 bases lay outside the gene matches.

The chain combines TRBV5-5 with TRBJ1-3; a weak D match, TRBD1 (5 bases). V was shortened by 1 base and J by 4 bases, with 15 bases between the two germline ends. This CDR3 contains 16 residues. Germline CDR1 and CDR2: SGHKS and YYEKEE (reference sequence). The CDR3 loop is CASSLRDPRGGNTIYF. DNA for the CDR3: TGTGCCAGCAGCTTGCGGGACCCAAGAGGCGGAAACACCATATATTTT.

The V call is TRBV11-2, the J call TRBJ2-1; 8 nucleotides line up with TRBD2. Germline V gene lookup returns CDR1 SGHAT and CDR2 FQNNGV. This CDR3 is built from 14 residues. The J segment lost 6 bases and the V segment lost 6 bases, leaving 7 bases of the junction unmatched. CDR3 bases: TGTGCCAGCAGGGATTTAGCGGGATCCAATGAGCAGTTCTTC. Its translation: CASRDLAGSNEQFF.

This chain uses TRBV19 with TRBJ1-2, with D perhaps TRBD1 (5 bases). The CDR3 length is 11 residues. CDR1 is LNHDA and CDR2 is SQIVND in the germline V gene (reference sequence). Trimming took 10 bases from V and 8 from J, leaving 14 bases between them. The CDR3 coding sequence is TGTGCCATTCACACAGGAGGCGGCTACACCTTC. Translating it yields CAIHTGGGYTF.

DNA of the CDR3: TGTGCCAGCAGTGAAGCGGGACCCACCTACGAGCAGTACTTC. Encoded protein: CASSEAGPTYEQYF. The chain combines TRBV6-1 with TRBJ2-7; tentatively, D is TRBD1 or TRBD2 (5 bases each). Germline CDR1 is MNHNS and CDR2 is SASEGT. The CDR3 covers 14 residues. V dropped 0 bases and J dropped 2 bases, with 8 bases sitting between them.

The rearrangement links TRBV20-1 to TRBJ2-4; D might be TRBD1 (6 bases). V was clipped by 6 bases and J by 4 bases, with 16 bases between them. The length of the CDR3 is 14 residues. The V gene's germline CDR1 is DFQATT and CDR2 SNEGSKA (reference sequence). The CDR3: CSAALRTEKNIQYF. CDR3 in DNA: TGCAGTGCGGCCCTCAGGACAGAGAAAAACATTCAGTACTTC.

The CDR3 protein is CASCDTSGNYEQYF. The CDR3 DNA sequence: TGCGCCAGCTGCGACACTAGCGGAAACTACGAGCAGTACTTC. The chain has TRBV5-1 and TRBJ2-7; 8 bases align to TRBD2. Germline loops: CDR1 SGHRS, CDR2 YFSETQ. After removal of 7 bases from V and 3 bases from J, the junction contained 9 bases not matched to a gene. The CDR3 is made up of 14 amino acids.

In its sample, this clonotype was seen a few times. This chain uses TRBV12-3 or TRBV12-4 with TRBJ2-1; D gene uncertain. CDR3 length: 15 residues. Trimming cost V 7 bases and J 1 base, with 14 bases left between them. The CDR3 region has the DNA TGTGCCAGCATAAAACGGGCCTCATCCTACAATGAGCAGTTCTTC. Translating gives CASIKRASSYNEQFF.

The chain recombines TRBV7-2 with TRBJ2-4; 7 bases fit TRBD1. The CDR3 is 16 amino acids. The V and J ends lost 5 bases and 3 bases, in that order; junction bases with no gene match: 10. Per germline, CDR1 SGHTA and CDR2 FQGNSA. The CDR3 protein is CASSPDGTADKNIQYF. The CDR3 DNA is TGTGCCAGCAGCCCGGATGGGACAGCGGACAAAAACATTCAGTACTTC.

The chain carries TRBV10-2 and TRBJ2-1, with TRBD2 matching over 8 bases. CDR1 and CDR2 (germline): WSHSY, SAAADI. The CDR3 totals 14 residues. Germline trimming cut 8 bases from V and 7 bases from J; bases unmatched to any gene: 10. In DNA form, the CDR3 reads TGCGCCAGCCGGCCGAGGAGCGGGGGTAATGAGCAGTTCTTC. Amino acids: CASRPRSGGNEQFF.

This clonotype was picked up a small number of times. The rearrangement joins TRBV28 to TRBJ2-2, with a tentative D call TRBD1 (5 bases). Germline loops: CDR1 MDHEN, CDR2 SYDVKM. Trimming removed 4 bases at V and 0 bases at J, with 18 bases between. The CDR3 has 18 residues. CDR3 sequence (DNA): TGTGCCAGCAGTTCTCCTTCGACAGCTCACGCGAACACCGGGGAGCTGTTTTTT. This translates into CASSSPSTAHANTGELFF.

This clonotype has at least ten counts. This chain's CDR3 is CASRGLAYNEQFF. CDR3 sequence (DNA): TGTGCCAGCAGGGGGCTGGCCTACAATGAGCAGTTCTTC. V is TRBV12-3 or TRBV12-4 and J is TRBJ2-1; TRBD1 is a possible D gene (5 bases). The CDR3 spans 13 residues. Trimming took off 6 bases at V and 2 bases at J, with 8 bases between the two ends.

V usage is TRBV20-1 and J usage is TRBJ2-3, with 7 bases aligning to TRBD2. Trimming cost V 1 base and J 3 bases; bases outside gene matches: 7. The CDR3 length is 15 residues. Germline CDR1 DFQATT, CDR2 SNEGSKA (reference sequence). The CDR3, as DNA: TGCAGTGCTAGAGGGGGCGGGAGCTTGACAGATACGCAGTATTTT. It yields the protein CSARGGGSLTDTQYF.

This clonotype was recorded many times. The gene calls are TRBV12-3 or TRBV12-4 and TRBJ2-5; a weak D match, TRBD2 (6 bases). V was trimmed by 2 bases and J by 2 bases, leaving 12 bases between them. The CDR3 runs to 15 residues. In DNA form, the CDR3 reads TGTGCCAGCAGTTTAACCACCGGGACTCAAGAGACCCAGTACTTC. Amino acid sequence: CASSLTTGTQETQYF.

This clonotype has ten or more counts. The chain uses TRBV20-1 and TRBJ2-7, with TRBD2 identical over 9 bases. V lost 3 bases and J lost 2; bases outside the gene matches: 5. This CDR3 region has 14 residues. From germline, CDR1 is DFQATT and CDR2 SNEGSKA (reference sequence). The DNA of the CDR3 is TGCAGTGCTAGTGAACTAGCGGGTACCTACGAGCAGTACTTC. Translating gives CSASELAGTYEQYF.

There are many counts of this clonotype. The J gene is TRBJ1-5, the V gene TRBV20-1, with TRBD1 matching 10 bases. This CDR3 spans 15 amino acids. Germline values: CDR1 DFQATT, CDR2 SNEGSKA (reference sequence). The V and J ends lost 2 bases and 2 bases, in that order; junction bases with no gene match: 3. CDR3 coding DNA: TGCAGTGCTAGATCCGGGACAGGGGGCAATCAGCCCCAGCATTTT. The encoded protein is CSARSGTGGNQPQHF.

The chain employs TRBV12-3 or TRBV12-4 and TRBJ2-1; 10 bases match TRBD2. With V trimmed by 9 bases and J by 8 bases, 13 bases remained unmatched. The CDR3 runs to 15 residues. DNA of the CDR3: TGTGCCAGTTCCGAGACGGGACTAGCGCAGGATGAGCAGTTCTTC. Translation: CASSETGLAQDEQFF.

This clonotype was observed a handful of times. This sequence joins TRBV7-2 and TRBJ2-7, with 7 nucleotides matching TRBD2. Germline trimming cut 5 bases from V and 0 bases from J; bases unmatched to any gene: 4. The CDR3 covers 14 residues. Germline-derived CDR1 and CDR2 are SGHTA and FQGNSA. In DNA, the CDR3 is TGTGCCAGCAGCCCTCGGGACTACTCCTACGAGCAGTACTTC. Amino acid sequence: CASSPRDYSYEQYF.

This clonotype occurred many times. This chain joins TRBV7-2 and TRBJ2-2; D unresolved. V was shortened by 2 bases and J by 6 bases, with 10 bases between the two germline ends. The CDR3 extends over 14 amino acids. Looked up from germline, CDR1 is SGHTA and CDR2 is FQGNSA. CDR3 residues: CASSLIHRAGELFF. Here the CDR3 DNA reads TGTGCCAGCAGCTTAATCCATAGAGCCGGGGAGCTGTTTTTT.

This clonotype has more than one count but fewer than ten. The rearrangement joins TRBV3-1 to TRBJ2-1; TRBD2 is a possible D gene (6 bases). This CDR3 is 15 amino acids long. V gave up 4 bases and J gave up 4 bases, with 14 bases separating them. Germline CDR1 LGHDT, CDR2 YNNKEL (reference sequence). CDR3 DNA: TGTGCCAGCAGCCGGGGGACGGGAGTTTACAATGAGCAGTTCTTC. Translating gives CASSRGTGVYNEQFF.

This clonotype was seen a few times. The chain combines TRBV5-1 with TRBJ2-2; 10 nucleotides match TRBD2. The CDR3 extends over 15 amino acids. Germline values: CDR1 SGHRS, CDR2 YFSETQ. V trimming: 0 bases; J trimming: 6 bases; junction bases outside the gene matches: 2. CDR3 DNA: TGCGCCAGCAGCTTGGCCGGGACTAGCGCCGGGGAGCTGTTTTTT. Amino acid sequence: CASSLAGTSAGELFF.

This clonotype was found many times. CDR3 sequence reads: CASSYTSGLAGADEQYF. In DNA, the CDR3 is TGTGCCAGCAGTTACACTTCGGGACTAGCGGGAGCTGACGAGCAGTACTTC. The V and J genes are TRBV6-6 and TRBJ2-7; the match to TRBD2 covers 14 bases. With 2 bases clipped from V and 5 bases from J, the junction kept 8 bases outside the gene matches. Germline CDR1 reads MNHNY; CDR2 reads SVGAGI (reference sequence). This CDR3 spans 17 amino acids.

The rearrangement uses TRBV13 and TRBJ2-7, with D perhaps given as TRBD1 or TRBD2 (5 bases each). Germline lookup yields CDR1 PRHDT and CDR2 FYEKMQ (reference sequence). The length of the CDR3 is 15 residues. V lost 5 bases, J lost 1 base, and 15 bases lay in between. The CDR3 spells CASSTGTRLSYEQYF. In nucleotides, the CDR3 is TGTGCCAGCAGCACAGGCACTAGACTATCCTACGAGCAGTACTTC.

This clonotype showed up just a few times. The chain carries TRBV9 and TRBJ2-7; 8 nucleotides agree with TRBD2. This CDR3 is built from 15 residues. Germline CDR1 is SGDLS and CDR2 is YYNGEE. V lost 0 bases to trimming and J lost 6 bases; unmatched junction nucleotides: 8. The chain's CDR3 is CASSVGVSGVSEQYF. The CDR3 DNA follows: TGTGCCAGCAGCGTAGGAGTTAGCGGGGTCTCCGAGCAGTACTTC.

J is TRBJ2-5 and V is TRBV30; 16 bases are shared with TRBD2. CDR1 GTSNPN and CDR2 SVGIG come from the germline V gene (reference sequence). V gave up 3 bases and J gave up 6 bases; unmatched junction bases: 7. The CDR3 length is 16 residues. The CDR3, as DNA: TGTGCCTGGAGCCCTTGGGGACTAGCGGGAGGGAAGACCCAGTACTTC. Protein sequence: CAWSPWGLAGGKTQYF.

In its sample, this clonotype was seen many times. The CDR3: CASSPRGGKNIQYF. CDR3 bases: TGCGCCAGCAGCCCCCGCGGTGGTAAAAACATTCAGTACTTC. The V call is TRBV4-1, the J call TRBJ2-4; D is ambiguous. The CDR3 is made up of 14 amino acids. With 4 bases removed from V and 4 bases from J, the gap between germline ends came to 11 bases. CDR1 MGHRA and CDR2 YSYEKL come from the germline V gene.